This entry concerns a single TCR beta chain. Profiling relied on immunoSEQ multiplex PCR, and the TCRdb table lists in-frame clones only, not all of them. This sample has 75,000 to 90,000 clones; 90% occur once, and the top ten carry around 0.93%. The entry originates in a study of blood T cell repertoires in COVID-19. Study summary: T cells, B-cell-depleted T cells, or PBMCs supplied cDNA or gDNA.

V was pared by 2 bases and J by 7 bases, with 6 bases of the junction left unmatched. Looked up from germline, CDR1 is MNHEY and CDR2 is SMNVEV (reference sequence). The CDR3 runs 15 residues. The chain couples TRBV27 to TRBJ2-1; 9 positions match TRBD2. The sample was peripheral blood. The receptor comes from a woman aged 50 to 60 in a cohort sampled during active COVID-19. The CDR3 DNA sequence: TGTGCCAGCAGTTTAGAACTAGCGGGTCCTAATGAGCAGTTCTTC. This sequence encodes CASSLELAGPNEQFF.